This entry features one T cell receptor beta chain sequence. Its cognate antigen is unknown. Assay used: immunoSEQ multiplex PCR; TCRdb lists only in-frame clones, some missing. The sample holds 7,500 to 10,000 clones, over 60% seen once. The data belong to a study of T cell clones after liver transplantation. Whole-study context: Samples came pre-transplant, pre-randomization before withdrawal, and post-randomization after withdrawal ended.

V lost 4 bases and J 5 bases, leaving 11 bases between the germline ends. Germline V CDR1 and CDR2: MNHEY, SMNVEV (reference sequence). This CDR3 region has 13 residues. Study-wide results and limits: The donor-reactive repertoire was only partly measurable in two subjects, lacking donor cells.

The rearrangement links TRBV27 to TRBJ2-5; D gene ambiguous. Sample: CD8+ T cells from blood, taken at the roughly 16-month timepoint. The TCR was taken from a human patient who received a liver transplant. Some T cells may trace back to the graft donor. The CDR3 region is CASSSAPWETQYF. The CDR3 region has the DNA TGTGCCAGCAGTTCCGCGCCTTGGGAGACCCAGTACTTC.